The T cell receptor (beta chain) under discussion was sequenced for a study of T cell repertoires in cytomegalovirus infection. In the study overall: Indicated by public TCR beta signatures were CMV infection and matching HLA type. Study-wide results and limits: Predominance within the ex vivo response was attributable to HLA-C-restricted CMV-specific TCR beta clonotypes. Summed frequency of shared TCR beta families picked out CMV carriers who also had the relevant HLA.

MiXCR was run by TCRdb on the reads, yielding one entry per CDR3 protein. The sample contains about 530,000 distinct CDR3 sequences, around a quarter of which appear only once. The CDR3 covers 15 residues. Germline assignment: CDR1 MNHEY and CDR2 SVGAGI. With 4 bases clipped from V and 4 bases from J, the junction kept 4 bases outside the gene matches. Details on this clonotype: Its antigen is not known.

This chain connects TRBV6-5 to TRBJ2-2; 9 bases are shared with TRBD1. The origin of this receptor is a human donor in good health (CMV status not recorded). Some clones in this sample may be carry-over from other donors' samples. Sequencing input: PBMCs. CDR3: CASSSTTGGTGELFF. CDR3 nucleotides: TGTGCCAGCAGTTCCACGACAGGGGGCACCGGGGAGCTGTTTTTT.